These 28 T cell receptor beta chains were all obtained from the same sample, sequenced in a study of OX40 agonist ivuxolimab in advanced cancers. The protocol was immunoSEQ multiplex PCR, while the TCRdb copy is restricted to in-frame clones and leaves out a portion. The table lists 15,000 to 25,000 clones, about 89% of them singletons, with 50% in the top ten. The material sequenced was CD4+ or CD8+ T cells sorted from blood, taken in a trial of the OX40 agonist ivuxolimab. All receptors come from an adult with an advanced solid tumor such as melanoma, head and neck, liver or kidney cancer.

As DNA, the CDR3 is TGTGCCAGCAGTTTATTAGGCTATCTAGCGGGTGTCGGGGCGCAGAATACGCAGTATTTT. It is translated as CASSLLGYLAGVGAQNTQYF. This chain connects TRBV28 to TRBJ2-3; 8 bases map to TRBD2. Germline CDR1 reads MDHEN; CDR2 reads SYDVKM. J was trimmed by 7 bases and V by 1 base; bases with no gene match: 22. The CDR3 is 20 amino acids. Supplemented by reference TRBV28 and TRBJ2-3, the full variable domain reads DVKVTQSSRYLVKRTGEKVFLECVQDMDHENMFWYRQDPGLGLRLIYFSYDVKMKEKGDIPEGYSVSREKKERFSLILESASTNQTSMYLCASSLLGYLAGVGAQNTQYFGPGTRLTVL.

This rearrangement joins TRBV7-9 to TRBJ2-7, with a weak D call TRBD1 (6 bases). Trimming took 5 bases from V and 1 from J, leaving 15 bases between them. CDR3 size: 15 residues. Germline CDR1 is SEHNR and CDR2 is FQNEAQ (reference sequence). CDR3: CASSGGEGLSYEQYF. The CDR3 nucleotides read TGTGCCAGCAGCGGGGGCGAGGGGCTATCCTACGAGCAGTACTTC. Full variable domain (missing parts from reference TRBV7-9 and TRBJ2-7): DTGVSQNPRHKITKRGQNVTFRCDPISEHNRLYWYRQTLGQGPEFLTYFQNEAQLEKSRLLSDRFSAERPKGSFSTLEIQRTEQGDSAMYLCASSGGEGLSYEQYFGPGTRLTVT.

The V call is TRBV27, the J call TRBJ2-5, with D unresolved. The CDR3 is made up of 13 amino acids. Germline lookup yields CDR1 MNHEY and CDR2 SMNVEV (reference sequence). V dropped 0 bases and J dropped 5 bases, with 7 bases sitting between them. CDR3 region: CASSLSWPETQYF. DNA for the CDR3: TGTGCCAGCAGTTTATCATGGCCGGAGACCCAGTACTTC.

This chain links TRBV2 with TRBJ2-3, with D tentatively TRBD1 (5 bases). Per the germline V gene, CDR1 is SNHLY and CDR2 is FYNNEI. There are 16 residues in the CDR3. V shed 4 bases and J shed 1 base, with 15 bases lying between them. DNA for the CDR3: TGTGCCAGCAGTGGAATCAGGGTTATCGGCACAGATACGCAGTATTTT. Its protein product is CASSGIRVIGTDTQYF.

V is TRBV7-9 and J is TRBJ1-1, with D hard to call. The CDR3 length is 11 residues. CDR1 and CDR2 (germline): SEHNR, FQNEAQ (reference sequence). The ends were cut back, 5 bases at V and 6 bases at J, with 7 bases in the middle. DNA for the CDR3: TGTGCCAGCAGCCCAGGAGCTGAAGCTTTCTTT. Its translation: CASSPGAEAFF. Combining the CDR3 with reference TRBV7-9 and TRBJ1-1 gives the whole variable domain DTGVSQNPRHKITKRGQNVTFRCDPISEHNRLYWYRQTLGQGPEFLTYFQNEAQLEKSRLLSDRFSAERPKGSFSTLEIQRTEQGDSAMYLCASSPGAEAFFGQGTRLTVV.

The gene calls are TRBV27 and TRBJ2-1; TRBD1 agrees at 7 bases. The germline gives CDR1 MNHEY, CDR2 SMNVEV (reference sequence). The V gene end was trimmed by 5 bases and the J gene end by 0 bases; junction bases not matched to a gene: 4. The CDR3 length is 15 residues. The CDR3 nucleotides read TGTGCCAGCAGTCTGGGACAGACCTCCTACAATGAGCAGTTCTTC. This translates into CASSLGQTSYNEQFF.

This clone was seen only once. As DNA, the CDR3 is TGTGCCAGCAGCTTAGCGTCGGGGGGCGGATCAAGGAGGTACGAGCAGTACTTC. Protein: CASSLASGGGSRRYEQYF. V is TRBV7-9 and J is TRBJ2-7, with D possibly being TRBD2 (7 bases). V lost 0 bases, J lost 4 bases, and 22 bases lay in between. Germline V CDR1 and CDR2: SEHNR, FQNEAQ (reference sequence). The CDR3 runs 18 residues.

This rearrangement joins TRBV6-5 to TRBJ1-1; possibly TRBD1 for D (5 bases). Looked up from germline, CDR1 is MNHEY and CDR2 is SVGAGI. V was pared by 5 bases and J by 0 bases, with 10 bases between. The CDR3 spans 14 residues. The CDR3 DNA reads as TGTGCCAGCAGTGAGCGGGGCATGAACACTGAAGCTTTCTTT. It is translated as CASSERGMNTEAFF.

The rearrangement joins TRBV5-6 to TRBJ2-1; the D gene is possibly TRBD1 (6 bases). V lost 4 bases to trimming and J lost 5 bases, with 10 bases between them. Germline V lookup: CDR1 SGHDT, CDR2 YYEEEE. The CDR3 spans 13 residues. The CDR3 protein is CASSPTGNNEQFF. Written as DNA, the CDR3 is TGTGCCAGCAGCCCTACAGGGAACAATGAGCAGTTCTTC.

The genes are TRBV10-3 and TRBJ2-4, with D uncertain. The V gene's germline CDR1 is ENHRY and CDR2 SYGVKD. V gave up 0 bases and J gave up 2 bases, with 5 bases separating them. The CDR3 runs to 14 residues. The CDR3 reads CAISESATKNIQYF. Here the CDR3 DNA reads TGTGCCATCAGTGAGTCCGCGACCAAAAACATTCAGTACTTC.

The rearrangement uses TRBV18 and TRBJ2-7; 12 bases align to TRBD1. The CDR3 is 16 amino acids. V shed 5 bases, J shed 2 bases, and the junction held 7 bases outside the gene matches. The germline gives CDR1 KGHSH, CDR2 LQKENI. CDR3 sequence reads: CASSDFGTGGTYEQYF. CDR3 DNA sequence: TGTGCCAGCTCAGATTTCGGGACAGGGGGCACCTACGAGCAGTACTTC.

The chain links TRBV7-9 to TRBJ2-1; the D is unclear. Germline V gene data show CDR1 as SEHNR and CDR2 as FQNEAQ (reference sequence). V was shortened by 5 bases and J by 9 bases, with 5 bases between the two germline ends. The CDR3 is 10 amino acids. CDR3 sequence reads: CASSLGEQFF. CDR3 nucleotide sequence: TGTGCCAGCAGCCTCGGTGAGCAGTTCTTC.

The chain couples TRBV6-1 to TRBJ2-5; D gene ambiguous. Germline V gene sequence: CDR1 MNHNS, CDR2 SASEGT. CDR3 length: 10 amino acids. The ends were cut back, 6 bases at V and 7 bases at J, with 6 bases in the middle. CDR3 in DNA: TGTGCCAGCAGGGACGGGACCCAGTACTTC. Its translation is CASRDGTQYF.

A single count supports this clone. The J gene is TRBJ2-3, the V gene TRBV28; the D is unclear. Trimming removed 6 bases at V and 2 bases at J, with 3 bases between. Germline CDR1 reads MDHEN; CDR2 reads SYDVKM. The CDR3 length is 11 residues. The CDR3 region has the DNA TGTGCCAGCAGCACCACAGATACGCAGTATTTT. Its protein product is CASSTTDTQYF.

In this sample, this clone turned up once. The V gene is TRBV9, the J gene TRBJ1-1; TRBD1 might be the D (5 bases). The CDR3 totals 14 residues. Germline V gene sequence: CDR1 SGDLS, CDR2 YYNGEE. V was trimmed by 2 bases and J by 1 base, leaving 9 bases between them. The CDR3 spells CASSVTGSNTEAFF. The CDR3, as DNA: TGTGCCAGCAGCGTCACAGGCTCGAACACTGAAGCTTTCTTT.

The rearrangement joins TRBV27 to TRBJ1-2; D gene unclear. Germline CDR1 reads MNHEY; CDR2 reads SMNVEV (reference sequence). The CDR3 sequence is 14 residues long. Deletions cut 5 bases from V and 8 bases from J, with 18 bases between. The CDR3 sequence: CASSQTTHTQGYTF. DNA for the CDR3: TGTGCCAGCAGTCAAACGACCCACACACAGGGCTACACCTTC.

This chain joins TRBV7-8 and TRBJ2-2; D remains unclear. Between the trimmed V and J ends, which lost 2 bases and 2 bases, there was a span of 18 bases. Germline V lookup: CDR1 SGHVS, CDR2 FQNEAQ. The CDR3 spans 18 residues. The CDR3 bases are TGTGCCAGCAGCTTACCACGTGGTAGTGCCCGAAACACCGGGGAGCTGTTTTTT. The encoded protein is CASSLPRGSARNTGELFF.

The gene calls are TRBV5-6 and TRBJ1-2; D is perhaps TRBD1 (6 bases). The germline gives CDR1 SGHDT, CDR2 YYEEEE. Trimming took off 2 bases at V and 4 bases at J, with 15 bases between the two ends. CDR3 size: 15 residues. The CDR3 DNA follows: TGTGCCAGCAGCTTTAGACTGGGGGCGGTCTATGGCTACACCTTC. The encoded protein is CASSFRLGAVYGYTF.

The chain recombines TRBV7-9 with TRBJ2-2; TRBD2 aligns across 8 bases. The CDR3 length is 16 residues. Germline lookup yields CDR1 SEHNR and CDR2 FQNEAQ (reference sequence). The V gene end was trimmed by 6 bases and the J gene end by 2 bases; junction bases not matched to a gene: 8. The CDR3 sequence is CASSRTSGSNTGELFF. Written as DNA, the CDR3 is TGTGCCAGCAGTCGAACTAGCGGATCAAACACCGGGGAGCTGTTTTTT.

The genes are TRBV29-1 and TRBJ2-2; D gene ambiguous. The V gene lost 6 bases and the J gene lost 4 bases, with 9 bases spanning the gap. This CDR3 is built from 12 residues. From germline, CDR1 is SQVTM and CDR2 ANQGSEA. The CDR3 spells CSVTPGTGELFF. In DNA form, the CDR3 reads TGCAGCGTGACCCCGGGCACCGGGGAGCTGTTTTTT.

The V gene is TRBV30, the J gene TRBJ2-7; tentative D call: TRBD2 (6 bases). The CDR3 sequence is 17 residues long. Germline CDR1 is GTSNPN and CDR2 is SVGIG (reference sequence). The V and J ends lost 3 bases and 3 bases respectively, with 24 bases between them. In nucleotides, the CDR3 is TGTGCCTGGAGCCCACCCCAACCGGGACTGGTGGGCTACGAGCAGTACTTC. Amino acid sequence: CAWSPPQPGLVGYEQYF.

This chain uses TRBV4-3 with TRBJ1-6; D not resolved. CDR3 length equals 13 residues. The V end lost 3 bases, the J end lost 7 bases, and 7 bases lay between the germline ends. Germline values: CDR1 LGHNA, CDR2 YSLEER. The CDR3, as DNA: TGCGCCAGCAGCCAGGGCCTCAATTCACCCCTCCACTTT. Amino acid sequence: CASSQGLNSPLHF.

Written as DNA, the CDR3 is TGTGCCAGCAGTGTTACGGGACTAGCGGGAGACGAGCAGTACTTC. This gives the protein CASSVTGLAGDEQYF. The chain joins TRBV27 to TRBJ2-7; 14 nucleotides agree with TRBD2. Germline CDR1 is MNHEY and CDR2 is SMNVEV (reference sequence). The CDR3 totals 15 residues. V shed 5 bases, J shed 5 bases, and the junction held 5 bases outside the gene matches.

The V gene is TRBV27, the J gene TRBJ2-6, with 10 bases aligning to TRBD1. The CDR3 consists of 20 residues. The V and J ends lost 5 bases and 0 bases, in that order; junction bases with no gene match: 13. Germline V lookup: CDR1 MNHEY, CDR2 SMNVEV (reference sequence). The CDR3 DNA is TGTGCCAGCAGTCCCGCACCCCCGGGACAGGGGCTCTCTGGGGCCAACGTCCTGACTTTC. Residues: CASSPAPPGQGLSGANVLTF.

CDR3 region: CASSLYTQFNQPQHF. CDR3 nucleotides: TGTGCCAGCAGCTTATACACTCAATTCAATCAGCCCCAGCATTTT. The J gene is TRBJ1-5, the V gene TRBV11-2, with D unclear. V was shortened by 2 bases and J by 3 bases, with 11 bases between the two germline ends. Germline V gene sequence: CDR1 SGHAT, CDR2 FQNNGV. This CDR3 has 15 amino acids.

The chain's CDR3 is CASSQGPGDRENTEAFF. Here the CDR3 DNA reads TGCGCCAGCAGCCAGGGACCTGGGGACAGGGAAAACACTGAAGCTTTCTTT. This chain uses TRBV4-3 with TRBJ1-1; 9 nucleotides match TRBD1. Germline CDR1 LGHNA, CDR2 YSLEER. The CDR3 is 17 amino acids. The ends lost 3 bases at V and 2 bases at J; junction bases unmatched: 10.

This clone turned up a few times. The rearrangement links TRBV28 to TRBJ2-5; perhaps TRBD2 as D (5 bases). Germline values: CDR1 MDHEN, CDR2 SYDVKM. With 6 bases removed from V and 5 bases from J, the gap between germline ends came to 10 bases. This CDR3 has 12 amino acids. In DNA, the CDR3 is TGTGCCAGCAGGGCGGGTAAGGAGACCCAGTACTTC. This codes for CASRAGKETQYF.

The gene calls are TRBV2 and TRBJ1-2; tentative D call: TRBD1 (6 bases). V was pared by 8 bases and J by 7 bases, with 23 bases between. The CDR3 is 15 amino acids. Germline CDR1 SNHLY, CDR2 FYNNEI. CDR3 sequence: CASLDTPGQGGGYTF. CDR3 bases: TGTGCCAGCCTCGATACCCCGGGACAAGGAGGTGGCTACACCTTC.